These 13 T cell receptor beta chains originate from one sample sequenced in a study of Ad26.COV2.S vaccination and SARS-CoV-2 variants. Treatment reported: around 19 received Ad26.COV2.S at low or high dose, single or two shots; about 5 received placebo; per-sample allocation not given. Following the first vaccine or placebo injection, samples were taken on day 63. TCRdb's copy holds only in-frame clones and misses some; the assay was immunoSEQ multiplex PCR. The table shows approximately 410,000 clones, with approximately 87% occurring only once. The sample consisted of peripheral blood, taken in a trial of Ad26.COV2.S vaccine versus placebo. The receptors originated from a person between 18 and 65 years old who received the Ad26.COV2.S COVID-19 vaccine or a placebo.

The chain uses TRBV12-3 or TRBV12-4 and TRBJ2-7; weak D call: TRBD1 (6 bases). The CDR3 is 13 residues long. Trimming took off 2 bases at V and 5 bases at J, with 10 bases between the two ends. CDR3 DNA: TGTGCCAGCAGTTTAATGGGGGCCAACGAGCAGTACTTC. This codes for CASSLMGANEQYF.

The V call is TRBV6-2 or TRBV6-3, the J call TRBJ2-1, with TRBD2 matching 8 bases. This CDR3 is built from 18 residues. The germline gives CDR1 MNHEY, CDR2 SVGEGT. Losses at the gene ends were 0 bases for V and 11 bases for J; bases not matched to a gene: 18. CDR3 bases: TGTGCCAGCAGTTACTCAAAGGCATCCAGCGGGGGACATTATCAGCAGTTCTTC. Translating gives CASSYSKASSGGHYQQFF.

The chain couples TRBV7-2 to TRBJ2-5; D is tentatively TRBD1 or TRBD2 (5 bases each). Germline V CDR1 and CDR2: SGHTA, FQGNSA. This CDR3 has 13 amino acids. V was cut by 4 bases and J by 2 bases, with 8 bases left in between. The CDR3 is CASSWGRQETQYF. The CDR3 DNA is TGTGCCAGCAGCTGGGGACGGCAAGAGACCCAGTACTTC.

The J gene is TRBJ2-1, the V gene TRBV10-3, with unresolved D. The CDR3 is 14 residues long. CDR1 ENHRY and CDR2 SYGVKD come from the germline V gene. Trimming shortened V by 2 bases and J by 7 bases, and 12 bases separated the two germline ends. The DNA of the CDR3 is TGTGCCATCAGTGAGAGAGTCGAAGGAAATGAGCAGTTCTTC. It encodes CAISERVEGNEQFF.

This clone was observed once. The V call is TRBV30, the J call TRBJ2-5; no firm D call. The V and J ends lost 3 bases and 5 bases respectively, with 13 bases between them. This CDR3 is built from 13 residues. The germline CDR1 and CDR2 sequences are GTSNPN and SVGIG (reference sequence). The CDR3 bases are TGTGCCTGGAGATGGACCTACCGGGAGACCCAGTACTTC. This translates into CAWRWTYRETQYF.

J is TRBJ2-3 and V is TRBV7-2; 7 positions agree with TRBD1. J gave up 2 bases and V 8 bases, and 10 bases lay outside the gene matches. This CDR3 has 15 amino acids. CDR1 SGHTA and CDR2 FQGNSA come from the germline V gene. This CDR3 reads CASDQGGLYTDTQYF. For the CDR3, the DNA is TGTGCCAGCGACCAAGGGGGCCTATACACAGATACGCAGTATTTT.

On this clone itself: This may be a read error: a much more frequent sequence differs by one nucleotide. Other nucleotide sequences from this sample produce the same CDR3. V is TRBV12-3 or TRBV12-4 and J is TRBJ2-7; D is uncertain. The CDR3 spans 12 residues. V lost 5 bases to trimming and J lost 3 bases, with 8 bases between them. The CDR3: CASSLHGYEQYF. In nucleotides, the CDR3 is TGTGCCAGCAGTCTACACGGCTACGAGCAGTACTTC.

The V and J genes are TRBV3-1 (or the pseudogene TRBV3-2) and TRBJ1-6; D is unresolved. The CDR3 is 16 amino acids. Trimming left V 1 base short and J 6 bases short, with 13 bases between. CDR1 LGHDT and CDR2 YNNKEL come from the germline V gene (reference sequence). CDR3 sequence reads: CASSQGYGRANSPLHF. The CDR3 DNA is TGTGCCAGCAGCCAAGGCTATGGGCGGGCTAATTCACCCCTCCACTTT.

The rearrangement uses TRBV6-1 and TRBJ2-6; D call uncertain. The CDR3 is 14 residues long. Trimming took 2 bases from V and 4 from J, leaving 6 bases between them. Germline assignment: CDR1 MNHNS and CDR2 SASEGT. The CDR3 bases are TGTGCCAGCAGTGAAATCCGAGGGGCCAACGTCCTGACTTTC. This codes for CASSEIRGANVLTF.

The rearrangement joins TRBV5-1 to TRBJ1-3; D gene uncertain. The V end was cut by 5 bases, the J end by 0 bases, with 12 bases between. Germline CDR1 is SGHRS and CDR2 is YFSETQ. The CDR3 runs to 15 residues. CDR3 in amino acids: CASRSSVGSGNTIYF. DNA of the CDR3: TGCGCCAGCAGAAGCTCAGTGGGCTCTGGAAACACCATATATTTT.

The chain combines TRBV4-1 with TRBJ1-4; unclear D gene. From germline, CDR1 is MGHRA and CDR2 YSYEKL. Trimming shortened V by 0 bases and J by 7 bases, and 6 bases separated the two germline ends. The CDR3 loop spans 13 amino acids. The CDR3 DNA sequence: TGCGCCAGCAGCCAAGATGAGGCTGAAAAACTGTTTTTT. As protein: CASSQDEAEKLFF.

The chain has TRBV3-1 (or the pseudogene TRBV3-2) and TRBJ1-2, with D possibly TRBD1 on 5 matching bases. Trimming took off 1 base at V and 6 bases at J, with 9 bases between the two ends. The CDR3 loop spans 13 amino acids. Germline lookup yields CDR1 LGHDT and CDR2 YNNKEL (reference sequence). CDR3 sequence: CASSQVRGDGYTF. CDR3 coding DNA: TGTGCCAGCAGCCAAGTAAGGGGTGATGGCTACACCTTC.

With respect to this clone: This CDR3 is also generated by other DNA sequences in the sample. The V gene is TRBV5-1, the J gene TRBJ2-1; D might be TRBD1 (6 bases). Between the trimmed V and J ends, which lost 0 bases and 3 bases, there was a span of 10 bases. The CDR3 sequence is 15 residues long. Germline V gives CDR1 SGHRS, CDR2 YFSETQ. CDR3 nucleotides: TGCGCCAGCAGCTTGGGCGCAGGGGACTACAATGAGCAGTTCTTC. This codes for CASSLGAGDYNEQFF.